This entry describes one T cell receptor (beta chain). The antigen remains undetermined. This sample is part of a study of T cell responses to AZD1222 COVID-19 vaccine. Germline V gene sequence: CDR1 SGHVS, CDR2 FNYEAQ. The V end lost 3 bases, the J end lost 0 bases, and 8 bases lay between the germline ends. The CDR3 extends over 15 amino acids. General study findings and limits: Sampled repertoires all dated from after the peak T cell response.

Clones were sequenced by immunoSEQ multiplex PCR, and TCRdb holds only the in-frame ones, with some missing. The sample carries about 180,000 clones, around 93% recorded once. The sequenced sample was peripheral blood, obtained 28 days after the second dose of the MenACWY control vaccine. The chain links TRBV7-6 to TRBJ2-2; D is uncertain. This TCR was recovered from an adult who received the MenACWY meningococcal vaccine as a control. CDR3 residues: CASSLSLSNTGELFF. The CDR3 region has the DNA TGTGCCAGCAGCTTGTCTTTATCGAACACCGGGGAGCTGTTTTTT. Using reference TRBV7-6 and TRBJ2-2 for the parts outside the CDR3, the full variable domain is GAGVSQSPRYKVTKRGQDVALRCDPISGHVSLYWYRQALGQGPEFLTYFNYEAQQDKSGLPNDRFSAERPEGSISTLTIQRTEQRDSAMYRCASSLSLSNTGELFFGEGSRLTVL.